This T cell receptor (beta chain) was profiled in a study of T cells in Graves' hyperthyroidism and ophthalmopathy. Study findings and constraints: Blood also carried most thyroid clonotypes expanded above 0.001. With a median lead of roughly 6.2 months before onset, the model predicted ophthalmopathy.

The cohort's ophthalmopathy patients, a group with duration under 3 months, had a Clinical Activity Score of at least 3 and a NOSPECS grade of at least 4. Around 10 ml of fresh peripheral blood supplied the PBMCs. The TCR beta CDR3 regions underwent amplification using RNA transcripts as the source. First-round RT-PCR with HTBI primers amplified the TCR CDR3 region. TCRdb redid the calling of the multiplex PCR reads with MiXCR, one entry per CDR3 protein. The sample holds 700,000 or so distinct CDR3 sequences, roughly 14% seen once. CDR3 length equals 18 residues. Germline V lookup: CDR1 SNHLY, CDR2 FYNNEI. The V and J ends lost 2 bases and 5 bases respectively, with 22 bases between them. This clonotype was counted ten times or more. Its antigen is still unknown.

This sequence originates from a woman in her forties or fifties with Graves' ophthalmopathy. The sample taken for sequencing was blood. This chain links TRBV2 with TRBJ2-1; no clear D gene. The CDR3 DNA sequence: TGTGCCAGCAGTGAAAGGCCAGTTTGGACCCGGGCCAACAATGAGCAGTTCTTC. Protein: CASSERPVWTRANNEQFF.